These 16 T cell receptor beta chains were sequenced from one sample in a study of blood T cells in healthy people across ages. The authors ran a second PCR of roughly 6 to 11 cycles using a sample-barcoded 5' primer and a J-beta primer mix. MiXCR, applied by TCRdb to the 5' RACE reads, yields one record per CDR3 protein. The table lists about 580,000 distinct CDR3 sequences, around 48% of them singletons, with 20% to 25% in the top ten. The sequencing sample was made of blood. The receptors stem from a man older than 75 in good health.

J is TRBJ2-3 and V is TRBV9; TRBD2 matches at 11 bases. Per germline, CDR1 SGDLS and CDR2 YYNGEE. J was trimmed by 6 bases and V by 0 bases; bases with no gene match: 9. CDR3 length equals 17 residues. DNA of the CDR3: TGTGCCAGCAGCGTAGGCACTAGCGGGAGCCCCCAGGATACGCAGTATTTT. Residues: CASSVGTSGSPQDTQYF. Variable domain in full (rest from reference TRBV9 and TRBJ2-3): DSGVTQTPKHLITATGQRVTLRCSPRSGDLSVYWYQQSLDQGLQFLIQYYNGEERAKGNILERFSAQQFPDLHSELNLSSLELGDSALYFCASSVGTSGSPQDTQYFGPGTRLTVL.

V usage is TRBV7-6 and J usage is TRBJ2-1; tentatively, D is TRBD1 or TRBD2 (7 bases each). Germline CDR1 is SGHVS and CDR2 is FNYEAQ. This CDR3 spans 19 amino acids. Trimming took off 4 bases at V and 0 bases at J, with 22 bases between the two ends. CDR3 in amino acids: CASSSNSGTASNSYNEQFF. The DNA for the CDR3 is TGTGCCAGCAGCTCCAACAGCGGGACAGCCTCAAACTCCTACAATGAGCAGTTCTTC.

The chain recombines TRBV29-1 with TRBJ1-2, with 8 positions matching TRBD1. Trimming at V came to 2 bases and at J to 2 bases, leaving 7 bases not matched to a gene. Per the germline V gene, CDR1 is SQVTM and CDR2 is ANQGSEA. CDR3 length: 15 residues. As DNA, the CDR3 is TGCAGCGTTGAAAGGGACAGGCGATTCAACTATGGCTACACCTTC. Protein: CSVERDRRFNYGYTF. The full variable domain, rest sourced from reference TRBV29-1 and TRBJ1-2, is SAVISQKPSRDICQRGTSLTIQCQVDSQVTMMFWYRQQPGQSLTLIATANQGSEATYESGFVIDKFPISRPNLTFSTLTVSNMSPEDSSIYLCSVERDRRFNYGYTFGSGTRLTVV.

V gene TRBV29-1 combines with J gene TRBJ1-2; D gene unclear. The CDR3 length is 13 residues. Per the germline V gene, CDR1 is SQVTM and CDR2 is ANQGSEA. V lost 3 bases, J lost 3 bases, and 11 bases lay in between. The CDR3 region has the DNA TGCAGCGTTGAGGGCAGCGCCGACTATGGCTACACCTTC. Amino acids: CSVEGSADYGYTF.

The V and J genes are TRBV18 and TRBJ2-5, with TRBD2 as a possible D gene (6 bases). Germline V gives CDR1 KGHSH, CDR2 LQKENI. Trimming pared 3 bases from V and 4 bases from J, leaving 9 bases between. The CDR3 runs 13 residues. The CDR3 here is CASSPRDLETQYF. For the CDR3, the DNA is TGTGCCAGCTCACCTCGGGACTTAGAGACCCAGTACTTC.

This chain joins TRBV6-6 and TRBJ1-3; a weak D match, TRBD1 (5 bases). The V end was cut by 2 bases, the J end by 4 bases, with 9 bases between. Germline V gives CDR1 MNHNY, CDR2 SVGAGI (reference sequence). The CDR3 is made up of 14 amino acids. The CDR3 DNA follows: TGTGCCAGCAGTTACGGGACCAAAGGAAACACCATATATTTT. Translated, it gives CASSYGTKGNTIYF.

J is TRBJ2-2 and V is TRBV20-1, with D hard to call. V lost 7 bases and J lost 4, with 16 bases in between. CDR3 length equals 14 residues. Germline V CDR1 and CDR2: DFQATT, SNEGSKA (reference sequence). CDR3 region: CSGKKWGSTGELFF. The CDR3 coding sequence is TGCAGTGGGAAAAAGTGGGGTTCCACCGGGGAGCTGTTTTTT.

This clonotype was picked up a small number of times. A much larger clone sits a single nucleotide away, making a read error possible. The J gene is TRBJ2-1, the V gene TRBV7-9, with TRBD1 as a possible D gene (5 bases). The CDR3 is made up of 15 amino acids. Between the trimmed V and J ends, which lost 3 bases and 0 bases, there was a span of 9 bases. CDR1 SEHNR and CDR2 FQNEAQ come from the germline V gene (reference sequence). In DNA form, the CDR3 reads TGTGCCAGCAGCTTGCAGGGTGGCTCCTACAATGAGCAGTTCTTC. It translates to CASSLQGGSYNEQFF. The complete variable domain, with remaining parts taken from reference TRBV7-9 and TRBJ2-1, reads DTGVSQNPRHKITKRGQNVTFRCDPISEHNRLYWYRQTLGQGPEFLTYFQNEAQLEKSRLLSDRFSAERPKGSFSTLEIQRTEQGDSAMYLCASSLQGGSYNEQFFGPGTRLTVL.

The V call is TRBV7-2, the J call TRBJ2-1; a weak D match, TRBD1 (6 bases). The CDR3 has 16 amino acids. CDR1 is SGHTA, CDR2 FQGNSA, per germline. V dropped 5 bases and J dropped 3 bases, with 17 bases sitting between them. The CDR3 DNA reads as TGTGCCAGCAGCCCGAGGGTAGGGGGTAGCTACAATGAGCAGTTCTTC. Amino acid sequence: CASSPRVGGSYNEQFF.

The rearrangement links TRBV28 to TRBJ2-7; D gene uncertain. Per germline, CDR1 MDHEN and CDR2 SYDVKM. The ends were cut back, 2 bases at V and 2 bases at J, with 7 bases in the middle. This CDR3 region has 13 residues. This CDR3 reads CASSLMVAYEQYF. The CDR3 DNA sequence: TGTGCCAGCAGTTTAATGGTGGCCTACGAGCAGTACTTC.

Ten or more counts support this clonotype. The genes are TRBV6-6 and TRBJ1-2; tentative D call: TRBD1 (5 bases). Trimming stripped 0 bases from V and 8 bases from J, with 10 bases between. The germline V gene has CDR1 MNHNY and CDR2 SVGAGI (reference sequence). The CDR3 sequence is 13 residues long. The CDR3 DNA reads TGTGCCAGCAGTTACTCTGACGGGGGAGGCTACACCTTC. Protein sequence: CASSYSDGGGYTF.

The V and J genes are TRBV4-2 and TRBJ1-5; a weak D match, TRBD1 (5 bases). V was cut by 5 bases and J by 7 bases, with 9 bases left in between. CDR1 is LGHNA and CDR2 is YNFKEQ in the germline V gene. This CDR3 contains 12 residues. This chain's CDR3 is CASSGGGQPQHF. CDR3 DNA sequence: TGTGCCAGCAGCGGGGGAGGCCAGCCCCAGCATTTT.

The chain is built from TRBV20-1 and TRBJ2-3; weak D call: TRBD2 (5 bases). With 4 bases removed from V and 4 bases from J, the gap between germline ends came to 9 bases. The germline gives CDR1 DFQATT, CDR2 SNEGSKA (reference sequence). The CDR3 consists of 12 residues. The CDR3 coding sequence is TGCAGTGCTAAGGGAGTCCCAGATACGCAGTATTTT. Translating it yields CSAKGVPDTQYF.

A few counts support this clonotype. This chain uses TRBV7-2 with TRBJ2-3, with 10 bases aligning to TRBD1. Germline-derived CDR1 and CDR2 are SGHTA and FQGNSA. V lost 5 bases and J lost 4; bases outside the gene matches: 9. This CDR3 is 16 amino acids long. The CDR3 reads CASSRRQGASSDTQYF. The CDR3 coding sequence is TGTGCCAGCAGCCGCCGACAGGGGGCTAGCTCAGATACGCAGTATTTT.

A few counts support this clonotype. CDR3 DNA: TGCAGTGCTCCGCCGGCCCTCTCACTGTGGGAGCAGTACTTC. Protein: CSAPPALSLWEQYF. This chain links TRBV20-1 with TRBJ2-7; no definite D call. V gave up 5 bases and J gave up 7 bases, with 21 bases separating them. CDR3 length: 14 amino acids. Germline loops: CDR1 DFQATT, CDR2 SNEGSKA (reference sequence).

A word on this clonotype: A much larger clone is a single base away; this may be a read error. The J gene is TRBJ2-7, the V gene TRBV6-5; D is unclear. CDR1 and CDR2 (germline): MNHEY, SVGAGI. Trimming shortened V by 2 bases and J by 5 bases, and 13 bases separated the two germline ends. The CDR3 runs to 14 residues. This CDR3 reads CASSYANLGDEQYF. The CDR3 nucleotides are TGTGCCAGCAGTTACGCGAATCTGGGCGACGAGCAGTACTTC.